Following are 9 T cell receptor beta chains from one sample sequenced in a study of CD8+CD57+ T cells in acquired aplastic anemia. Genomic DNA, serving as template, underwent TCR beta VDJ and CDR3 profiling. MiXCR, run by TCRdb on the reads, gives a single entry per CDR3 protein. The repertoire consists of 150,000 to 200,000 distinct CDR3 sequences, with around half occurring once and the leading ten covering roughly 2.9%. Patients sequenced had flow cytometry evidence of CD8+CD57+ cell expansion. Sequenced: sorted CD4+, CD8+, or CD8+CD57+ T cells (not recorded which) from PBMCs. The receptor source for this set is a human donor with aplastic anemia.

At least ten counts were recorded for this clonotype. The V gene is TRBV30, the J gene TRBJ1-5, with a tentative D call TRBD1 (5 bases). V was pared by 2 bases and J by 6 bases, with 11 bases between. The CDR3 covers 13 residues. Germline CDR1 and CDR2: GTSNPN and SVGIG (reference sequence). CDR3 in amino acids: CAWSSRVGQPQHF. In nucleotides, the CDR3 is TGTGCCTGGAGTTCCAGGGTGGGTCAGCCCCAGCATTTT. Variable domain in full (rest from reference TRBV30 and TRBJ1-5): SQTIHQWPATLVQPVGSPLSLECTVEGTSNPNLYWYRQAAGRGLQLLFYSVGIGQISSEVPQNLSASRPQDRQFILSSKKLLLSDSGFYLCAWSSRVGQPQHFGDGTRLSIL.

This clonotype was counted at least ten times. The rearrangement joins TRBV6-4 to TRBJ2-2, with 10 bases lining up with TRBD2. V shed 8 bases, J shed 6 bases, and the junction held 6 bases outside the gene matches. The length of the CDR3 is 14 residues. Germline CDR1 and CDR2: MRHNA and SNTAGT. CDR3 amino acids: CASSTGTSAGELFF. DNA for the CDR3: TGTGCCAGCTCAACCGGGACTAGCGCCGGGGAGCTGTTTTTT.

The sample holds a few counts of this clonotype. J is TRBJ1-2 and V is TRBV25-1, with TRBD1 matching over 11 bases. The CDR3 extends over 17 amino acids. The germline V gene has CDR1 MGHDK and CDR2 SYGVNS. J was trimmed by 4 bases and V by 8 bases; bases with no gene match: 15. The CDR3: CASQSPGQGVGSYGYTF. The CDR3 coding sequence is TGTGCCAGCCAATCACCGGGACAGGGGGTCGGGAGCTATGGCTACACCTTC.

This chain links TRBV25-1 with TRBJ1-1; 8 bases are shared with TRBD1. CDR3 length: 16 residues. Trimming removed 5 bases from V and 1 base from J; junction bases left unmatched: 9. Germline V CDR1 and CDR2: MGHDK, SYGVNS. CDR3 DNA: TGTGCCAGCAGTCAGACAGGGGATAATACGAACACTGAAGCTTTCTTT. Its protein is CASSQTGDNTNTEAFF.

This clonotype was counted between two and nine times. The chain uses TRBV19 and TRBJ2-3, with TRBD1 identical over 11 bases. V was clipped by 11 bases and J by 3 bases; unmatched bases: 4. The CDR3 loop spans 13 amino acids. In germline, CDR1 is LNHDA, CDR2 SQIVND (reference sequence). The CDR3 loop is CAGGDRGTDTQYF. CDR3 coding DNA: TGTGCCGGAGGGGACAGGGGGACAGATACGCAGTATTTT. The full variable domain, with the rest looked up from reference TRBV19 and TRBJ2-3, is DGGITQSPKYLFRKEGQNVTLSCEQNLNHDAMYWYRQDPGQGLRLIYYSQIVNDFQKGDIAEGYSVSREKKESFPLTVTSAQKNPTAFYLCAGGDRGTDTQYFGPGTRLTVL.

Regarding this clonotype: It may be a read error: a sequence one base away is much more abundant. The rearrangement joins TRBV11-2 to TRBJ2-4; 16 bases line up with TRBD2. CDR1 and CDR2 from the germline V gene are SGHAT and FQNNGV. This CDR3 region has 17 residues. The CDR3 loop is CASSTGTSGGAKNVQYF. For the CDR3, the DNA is TGTGCCAGCAGCACTGGGACTAGCGGGGGGGCCAAAAACGTTCAGTACTTC.

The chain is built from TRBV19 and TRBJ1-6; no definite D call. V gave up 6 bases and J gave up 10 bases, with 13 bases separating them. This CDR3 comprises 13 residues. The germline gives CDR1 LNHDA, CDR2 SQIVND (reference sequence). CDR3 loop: CASSLSAGSPLHF. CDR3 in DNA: TGTGCCAGTAGCCTAAGTGCCGGGTCACCCCTCCACTTT.

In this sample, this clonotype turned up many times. CDR3 protein: CASSSRQGGTEAFF. CDR3 in DNA: TGTGCCAGCAGCTCGCGACAGGGAGGCACTGAAGCTTTCTTT. This sequence joins TRBV7-2 and TRBJ1-1, with TRBD1 matching 7 bases. Germline V gives CDR1 SGHTA, CDR2 FQGNSA. V shed 4 bases, J shed 4 bases, and the junction held 6 bases outside the gene matches. The CDR3 extends over 14 amino acids.

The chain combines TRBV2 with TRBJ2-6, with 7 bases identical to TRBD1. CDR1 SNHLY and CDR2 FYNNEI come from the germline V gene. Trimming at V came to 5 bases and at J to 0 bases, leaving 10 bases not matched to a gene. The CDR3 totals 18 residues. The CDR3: CASSSPGTVSSGANVLTF. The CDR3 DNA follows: TGTGCCAGCAGTAGTCCCGGGACAGTTAGCTCTGGGGCCAACGTCCTGACTTTC.